What follows describes a single TCR beta chain. Its antigen specificity is not known. Base qualities are missing; no much larger clone stands one base away. The trim is 5 bases for V and 6 bases for J, with a gap of 13 bases between the germline ends. According to the germline V gene, CDR1 reads MNHEY and CDR2 reads SVGAGI. Taken from cysteine to phenylalanine, the CDR3 has 13 residues. Here the CDR3 DNA is all that survives: 39 bases in frame from base 1. This sample was included in a study of blood T cell repertoires in COVID-19 (dated by TCRdb to about 2020). For the study in its entirety: The collaborator samples originated in the United States, Italy and Spain and spanned the acute and convalescent phases of COVID-19. The material from the prospective study consisted of cDNA or gDNA derived from T cells, B-cell-depleted T cells, or PBMCs. Deeply sampled blood TCRbeta repertoires from subjects exposed to, actively infected with, or recovered from COVID-19 were included in the dataset. The repertoires were made available in a free public database intended to serve as a resource for research on the immune response to SARS-CoV-2. Samples were obtained from the ongoing ImmuneRACE study (first 160 participants) and from some 1,300 subjects provided by 6 global collaborators. The sample metadata nearly always contained a de-identified subject ID, COVID-19 status, age in years and sex. HLA class I and class II types, where available, came from metadata supplied by the sample provider rather than from assay-based typing. The research as a whole found: The amount of clinical and demographic metadata varied by source and participant and was provided uncurated.

Whole blood was collected in K2EDTA tubes by collaborating institutions according to the institutions' own protocols. Collaborator samples were shipped for TCRbeta analysis as frozen whole blood, isolated PBMCs, or DNA extracted from either sample type. TCRbeta CDR3 regions were amplified from genomic DNA using the immunoSEQ Assay, a bias-controlled multiplex PCR. The paper's data handling went like this. The number of nucleated cells in each sample was estimated by amplification of reference gene primers within the assay. Sequence reads were collapsed and filtered to measure the absolute abundance of every unique TCRbeta CDR3 rearrangement. For each sample, productive Simpson clonality was calculated as the square root of Simpson's diversity index across productive rearrangements. Not all clones reach the TCRdb copy of this immuneACCESS table, which keeps in-frame sequences only. Checked studies attribute under half of the gap to unresolved V genes and leave the rest unexplained. V, J and clone size derive from that table, while D and trimming were established from the DNA sequence. The sample table shows about 97,000 clones, and roughly nine tenths are seen once. The ten largest clones take up around 2% of the sample.

The specimen was peripheral blood. The receptor chain draws on TRBV6-5 and TRBJ1-2; the D segment could be TRBD1, given 6 matching bases. This TCR was recovered from a man aged 45-65 years with active COVID-19. The base sequence is TGTGCCAGCAGTATCAACAGGGATCATGGCTACACCTTC. It translates as CASSINRDHGYTF.